The sequence of this TCR beta chain was determined in a study of blood T cell repertoires in COVID-19. Study in general: Specimens from acute and convalescent COVID-19 originated in the United States, Italy and Spain. Sources were T cells, B-cell-depleted T cells, or PBMCs; the material itself was cDNA or gDNA.

All enrollees were roughly 18 to 89 years old and from fewer than 25 US areas. Some clones are missing from TCRdb's copy, which holds only in-frame ones; the method was immunoSEQ multiplex PCR. This table holds some 330,000 clones, 88% found once. Per the germline V gene, CDR1 is GTSNPN and CDR2 is SVGIG (reference sequence). Between the trimmed V and J ends, which lost 0 bases and 4 bases, there was a span of 10 bases. The length of the CDR3 is 14 residues. The V and J genes are TRBV30 and TRBJ1-5; a weak D match, TRBD1 (6 bases). Material: PBMCs or T cells enriched from blood (not recorded which). The TCR comes from a man younger than 45 who had recovered from COVID-19. CDR3 bases: TGTGCCTGGAGTGTAAGGACAGCTAATCAGCCCCAGCATTTT. Translation: CAWSVRTANQPQHF.